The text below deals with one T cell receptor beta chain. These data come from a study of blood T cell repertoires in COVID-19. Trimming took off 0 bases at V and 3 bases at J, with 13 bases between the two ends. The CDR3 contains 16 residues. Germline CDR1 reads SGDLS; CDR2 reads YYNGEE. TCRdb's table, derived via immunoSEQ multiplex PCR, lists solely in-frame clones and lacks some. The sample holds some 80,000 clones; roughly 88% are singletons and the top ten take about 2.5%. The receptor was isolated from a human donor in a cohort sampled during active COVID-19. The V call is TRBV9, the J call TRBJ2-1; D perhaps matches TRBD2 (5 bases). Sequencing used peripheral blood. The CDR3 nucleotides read TGTGCCAGCAGCGTAGTGGATTCGGGGAACTACAATGAGCAGTTCTTC. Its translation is CASSVVDSGNYNEQFF.